A selection of T cell receptor beta chains follows, all from one sample in a study of early T cells in non-severe SARS-CoV-2 infection. MiXCR, applied by TCRdb to the 5' RACE reads, yields one record per CDR3 protein. Of some 60,000 distinct CDR3 sequences listed, 7% to 8% are singletons. What was sequenced was whole blood. These receptor sequences come from an adult who was a healthcare worker with PCR-confirmed SARS-CoV-2 infection or an uninfected control (not recorded which). Each CDR3 is given with its conserved first and last residue. The order of the fields is D gene, V gene, clone size, J gene, CDR3 DNA, CDR3 protein. The D gene is left open where the match is weak. A row's size may be missing; if present it is once, few, many or a size class.

D gene: TRBD2; V gene: TRBV7-6; clone size: .; J gene: TRBJ2-1; CDR3 DNA: TGTGCCAGCGGGGGAGGAGCGGGAGAGGACAATGAGCAGTTCTTC; CDR3 protein: CASGGGAGEDNEQFF
D gene: .; V gene: TRBV7-9; clone size: few; J gene: TRBJ2-3; CDR3 DNA: TGTGCCAGCAGTTCCACAGGAAGCACAGATACGCAGTATTTT; CDR3 protein: CASSSTGSTDTQYF
D gene: TRBD2; V gene: TRBV3-1; clone size: medium-sized; J gene: TRBJ2-7; CDR3 DNA: TGTGCCAGCAGCCAAGATCGGCTAGCGGGAGAAGGTGAGCAGTACTTC; CDR3 protein: CASSQDRLAGEGEQYF
D gene: .; V gene: TRBV19; clone size: .; J gene: TRBJ2-2; CDR3 DNA: TGTGCCAGTAGTGACTCGGGACTTAACACCGGGGAGCTGTTTTTT; CDR3 protein: CASSDSGLNTGELFF
D gene: .; V gene: TRBV24-1; clone size: many; J gene: TRBJ2-7; CDR3 DNA: TGTGCCACCGAAGGGGACTCCTACGAGCAGTACTTC; CDR3 protein: CATEGDSYEQYF
D gene: .; V gene: TRBV14; clone size: many; J gene: TRBJ2-2; CDR3 DNA: TGTGCCAGCAGCTCCACTAGGTCTCCCACCGGGGAGCTGTTTTTT; CDR3 protein: CASSSTRSPTGELFF
D gene: .; V gene: TRBV28; clone size: .; J gene: TRBJ1-5; CDR3 DNA: TGTGCCAGCAGTTTAGGCCGGCTCCTCAATCAGCCCCAGCATTTT; CDR3 protein: CASSLGRLLNQPQHF
D gene: TRBD1; V gene: TRBV7-2; clone size: many; J gene: TRBJ1-5; CDR3 DNA: TGTGCCAGCAGCCCCCGGACAGGGTACCAGCCCCAGCATTTT; CDR3 protein: CASSPRTGYQPQHF
D gene: TRBD2; V gene: TRBV7-9; clone size: few; J gene: TRBJ2-3; CDR3 DNA: TGTGCCAGCAGCTTCTTTGCGGGAGCTGATTTAGATACGCAGTATTTT; CDR3 protein: CASSFFAGADLDTQYF
D gene: TRBD1; V gene: TRBV30; clone size: few; J gene: TRBJ1-5; CDR3 DNA: TGTGCCTGGGGGACCGAGGGGGCTAATCAGCCCCAGCATTTT; CDR3 protein: CAWGTEGANQPQHF
D gene: .; V gene: TRBV7-2; clone size: many; J gene: TRBJ1-1; CDR3 DNA: TGTGCCAGCAGCCGACAGCTTAACACTGAAGCTTTCTTT; CDR3 protein: CASSRQLNTEAFF
D gene: .; V gene: TRBV19; clone size: .; J gene: TRBJ2-1; CDR3 DNA: TGTGCCAGTAGTATGTCTGCGACTTCCTACAATGAGCAGTTCTTC; CDR3 protein: CASSMSATSYNEQFF
D gene: TRBD2; V gene: TRBV28; clone size: many; J gene: TRBJ2-7; CDR3 DNA: TGTGCCAGCAGTTCCGTCGAGGGCGGGAGACCCTACGAGCAGTACTTC; CDR3 protein: CASSSVEGGRPYEQYF
D gene: TRBD1; V gene: TRBV7-6; clone size: many; J gene: TRBJ1-2; CDR3 DNA: TGTGCCAGCAGCCCAAGGTTCGGGACAGGGACCGTCTATGGCTACACCTTC; CDR3 protein: CASSPRFGTGTVYGYTF
D gene: TRBD2; V gene: TRBV18; clone size: few; J gene: TRBJ2-7; CDR3 DNA: TGTGCCAGCTCACTCGGACTAGCGGGAATTAGCTCCTACGAGCAGTACTTC; CDR3 protein: CASSLGLAGISSYEQYF
D gene: TRBD2; V gene: TRBV20-1; clone size: few; J gene: TRBJ2-1; CDR3 DNA: TGCAGTGCTAGAGTCTATGGCGGGAGGGAATACAATGAGCAGTTCTTC; CDR3 protein: CSARVYGGREYNEQFF
D gene: .; V gene: TRBV20-1; clone size: .; J gene: TRBJ1-4; CDR3 DNA: TGCAGTGCTTCACGCGGAGAAGAACTGTTTTTT; CDR3 protein: CSASRGEELFF
D gene: .; V gene: TRBV20-1; clone size: .; J gene: TRBJ2-7; CDR3 DNA: TGCAGTGCTATGTGGGGGGAGTACGAGCAGTACTTC; CDR3 protein: CSAMWGEYEQYF
D gene: .; V gene: TRBV7-9; clone size: few; J gene: TRBJ2-3; CDR3 DNA: TGTGCCAGCAGCTTAAGTCCCAGTCCTAGCACAGATACGCAGTATTTT; CDR3 protein: CASSLSPSPSTDTQYF
D gene: .; V gene: TRBV28; clone size: many; J gene: TRBJ2-1; CDR3 DNA: TGTGCCAGCGGAGGGGGGATCTCCTACAATGAGCAGTTCTTC; CDR3 protein: CASGGGISYNEQFF
D gene: .; V gene: TRBV21-1; clone size: many; J gene: TRBJ2-7; CDR3 DNA: TGTGCCAGCAGCGAAGGACAGGCTACCAAGTTCTACGAGCAGTACTTC; CDR3 protein: CASSEGQATKFYEQYF
D gene: TRBD2; V gene: TRBV2; clone size: many; J gene: TRBJ2-1; CDR3 DNA: TGTGCCAGCAGGCCCGGGACTAGCGGCTACAATGAGCAGTTCTTC; CDR3 protein: CASRPGTSGYNEQFF
D gene: TRBD2; V gene: TRBV9; clone size: many; J gene: TRBJ2-1; CDR3 DNA: TGTGCCAGCAGCGTCCTAGCGGTACCCTACAATGAGCAGTTCTTC; CDR3 protein: CASSVLAVPYNEQFF
D gene: TRBD1; V gene: TRBV13; clone size: few; J gene: TRBJ2-1; CDR3 DNA: TGTGCCAGCAGCCGACCGGACAGGGACAATGAGCAGTTCTTC; CDR3 protein: CASSRPDRDNEQFF
D gene: TRBD1; V gene: TRBV30; clone size: many; J gene: TRBJ2-7; CDR3 DNA: TGTGCCTGGATCCGACAGGGGGCAGGAAACGAGCAGTACTTC; CDR3 protein: CAWIRQGAGNEQYF
D gene: TRBD1; V gene: TRBV15; clone size: .; J gene: TRBJ2-7; CDR3 DNA: TGTGCCACCAGCAGAGGCTGGACAGGAACCTACGAGCAGTACTTC; CDR3 protein: CATSRGWTGTYEQYF
D gene: TRBD2; V gene: TRBV20-1; clone size: few; J gene: TRBJ2-7; CDR3 DNA: TGCAGTTTCGGACTAGCGGGGGTCATAAGGCACTTC; CDR3 protein: CSFGLAGVIRHF
D gene: .; V gene: TRBV5-4; clone size: many; J gene: TRBJ2-1; CDR3 DNA: TGTGCCAGCAGCTTTGAGGGAACTCCCTACAATGAGCAGTTCTTC; CDR3 protein: CASSFEGTPYNEQFF
D gene: .; V gene: TRBV9; clone size: .; J gene: TRBJ1-3; CDR3 DNA: TGTGCCAGCAGCGTAGCTGGGATGGTTGGAAACACCATATATTTT; CDR3 protein: CASSVAGMVGNTIYF
D gene: .; V gene: TRBV5-5; clone size: .; J gene: TRBJ2-1; CDR3 DNA: TGTGCCAGCAGTTTTTGGAATGAGCAGTTCTTC; CDR3 protein: CASSFWNEQFF
D gene: TRBD1; V gene: TRBV18; clone size: .; J gene: TRBJ2-7; CDR3 DNA: TGTGCCAGCTCTCAAACCGTAGGGGGCGTAACCTACGAGCAGTACTTC; CDR3 protein: CASSQTVGGVTYEQYF